This TCR beta chain was identified during a study of blood T cell repertoires in COVID-19. The germline V gene has CDR1 MDHEN and CDR2 SYDVKM. V lost 3 bases and J 1 base, leaving 6 bases between the germline ends. The length of the CDR3 is 13 residues. The table came from immunoSEQ multiplex PCR; TCRdb's copy has only in-frame clones and leaves some out. The sample contains roughly 280,000 clones, 87% of which appear only once. As regards this clone: The same CDR3 also results from other DNA sequences found in this sample.

The receptor was derived from a woman in her 50s who had recovered from COVID-19. The sample was peripheral blood. This chain joins TRBV28 and TRBJ1-1; no definite D call. CDR3 sequence (DNA): TGTGCCAGCAGTTTGACGGGGAACACTGAAGCTTTCTTT. It translates to CASSLTGNTEAFF.